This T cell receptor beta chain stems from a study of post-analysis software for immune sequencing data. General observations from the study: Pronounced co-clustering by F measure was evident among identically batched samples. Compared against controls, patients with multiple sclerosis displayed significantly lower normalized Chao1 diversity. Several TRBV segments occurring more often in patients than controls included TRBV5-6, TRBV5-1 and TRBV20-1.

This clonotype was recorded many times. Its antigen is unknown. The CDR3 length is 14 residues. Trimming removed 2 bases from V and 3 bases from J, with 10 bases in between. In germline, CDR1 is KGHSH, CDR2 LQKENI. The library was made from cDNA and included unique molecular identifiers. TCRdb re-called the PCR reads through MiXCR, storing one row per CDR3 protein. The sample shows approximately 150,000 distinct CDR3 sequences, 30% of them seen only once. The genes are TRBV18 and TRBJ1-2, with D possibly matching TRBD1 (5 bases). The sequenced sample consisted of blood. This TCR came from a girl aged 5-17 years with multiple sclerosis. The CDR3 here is CASSPNQGDYGYTF. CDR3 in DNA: TGTGCCAGCTCACCAAATCAGGGAGACTATGGCTACACCTTC. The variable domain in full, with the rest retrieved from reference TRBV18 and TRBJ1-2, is NAGVMQNPRHLVRRRGQEARLRCSPMKGHSHVYWYRQLPEEGLKFMVYLQKENIIDESGMPKERFSAEFPKEGPSILRIQQVVRGDSAAYFCASSPNQGDYGYTFGSGTRLTVV.